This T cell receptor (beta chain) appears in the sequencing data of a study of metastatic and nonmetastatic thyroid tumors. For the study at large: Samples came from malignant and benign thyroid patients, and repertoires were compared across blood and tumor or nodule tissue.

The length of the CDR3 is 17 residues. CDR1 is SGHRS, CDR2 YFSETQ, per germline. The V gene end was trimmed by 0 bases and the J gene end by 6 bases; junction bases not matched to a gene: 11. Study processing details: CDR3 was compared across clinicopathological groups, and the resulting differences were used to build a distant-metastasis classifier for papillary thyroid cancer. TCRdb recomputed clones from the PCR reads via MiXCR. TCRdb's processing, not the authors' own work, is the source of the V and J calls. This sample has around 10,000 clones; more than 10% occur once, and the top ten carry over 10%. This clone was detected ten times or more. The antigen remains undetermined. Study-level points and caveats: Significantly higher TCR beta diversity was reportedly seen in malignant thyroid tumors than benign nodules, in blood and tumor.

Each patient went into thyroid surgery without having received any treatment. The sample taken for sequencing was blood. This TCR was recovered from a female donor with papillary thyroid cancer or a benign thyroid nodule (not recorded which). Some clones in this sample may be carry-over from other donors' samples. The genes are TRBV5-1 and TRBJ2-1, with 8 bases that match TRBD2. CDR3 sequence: CASSLGTGREDFNEQFF. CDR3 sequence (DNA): TGCGCCAGCAGCTTGGGAACGGGGCGGGAGGATTTCAATGAGCAGTTCTTC.